These T cell receptor beta chains were read from a single sample in a study of blood T cells in healthy people across ages. From the 5' RACE reads, TCRdb called clonotypes with MiXCR, one entry per CDR3 protein. This table has fewer than 700,000 distinct CDR3 sequences, over 40% appearing once. Sequencing input: blood. These receptors were taken from a man older than 75 in good health. CDR3s include the opening cysteine and the closing phenylalanine or tryptophan. D genes are given only for firm matches. Rows give clone size only sometimes, using once, few, many, or a class for an expanded clone.

>TRBD1|TRBJ2-7|TRBV20-1|NA
TGCAGTGCTTCTCTTAGACAGGGACAATACGAGCAGTACTTC
CSASLRQGQYEQYF
>NA|TRBJ2-5|TRBV7-2|NA
TGTGCCAGCAGTTTTCTGGGGACCACTTTGCAAGAGACCCAGTACTTC
CASSFLGTTLQETQYF
>NA|TRBJ2-3|TRBV10-3|few
TGTGCCATCAGTGAGTCCAGCACAGATACGCAGTATTTT
CAISESSTDTQYF
>TRBD2|TRBJ2-1|TRBV15|few
TGTGCCACCAGCAGACACTACACGGGCGGGAGAGGGAATGAGCAGTTCTTC
CATSRHYTGGRGNEQFF
>NA|TRBJ1-2|TRBV6-1|few
TGTGCCAGCAGGAGGGGGGAGGGAAAGGGCTACACCTTC
CASRRGEGKGYTF
>NA|TRBJ2-3|TRBV5-8|NA
TGTGCCAGCAGCTTACAGCCTCCCGGCACAGATACGCAGTATTTT
CASSLQPPGTDTQYF
>TRBD2|TRBJ2-5|TRBV10-3|NA
TGTGCCATCAGTGTTCTAGCGGGAGTGGGTAATGAGCAGTACTTC
CAISVLAGVGNEQYF
>TRBD2|TRBJ2-4|TRBV3-1|NA
TGTGCCAGCAGCCAGGCGGGGGGACCCCTTGAAAACATTCAGTACTTC
CASSQAGGPLENIQYF
>TRBD2|TRBJ2-4|TRBV6-2/TRBV6-3|few
TGTGCCAGCAGTTACTCGTCGGGGGGGAACATTCAGTACTTC
CASSYSSGGNIQYF
>TRBD2|TRBJ2-1|TRBV6-2/TRBV6-3|NA
TGTGCCAGCACCGGAGGGTCCCGGACTAGCGTTTTTGAGCAGTTCTTC
CASTGGSRTSVFEQFF
>NA|TRBJ1-2|TRBV20-1|NA
TGCAGTGCTAGAGATCGTGGAGGGGGCTATGGCTACACCTTC
CSARDRGGGYGYTF
>NA|TRBJ2-2|TRBV28|NA
TGTGCCAAAAGACCCCGGAACACCGGGGAGCTGTTTTTT
CAKRPRNTGELFF
>TRBD2|TRBJ2-3|TRBV5-1|few
TGCGCCAGCAGCTTCCCTAGCGGGGCTAGCACAGATACGCAGTATTTT
CASSFPSGASTDTQYF
>TRBD1|TRBJ2-7|TRBV27|few
TGTGCCAGCAGTTTACAGGGGGCAGCGGCCTCCTACGAGCAGTACTTC
CASSLQGAAASYEQYF
>TRBD1|TRBJ2-3|TRBV29-1|few
TGCAGCGCCCGCCGGGACCCAAAGGGGGCCACAGATACGCAGTATTTT
CSARRDPKGATDTQYF
>NA|TRBJ1-2|TRBV7-9|NA
TGTGCCACCAATCAGCAGCCCGGCTACACCTTC
CATNQQPGYTF
>TRBD2|TRBJ2-2|TRBV5-1|few
TGCGCCAGCAGCTTGGCCGTTGGCGGGGGAAACACCGGGGAGCTGTTTTTT
CASSLAVGGGNTGELFF
>TRBD2|TRBJ2-3|TRBV6-2/TRBV6-3|NA
TGTGCCAGCCTAACTAGCGGTCGGACAGATACGCAGTATTTT
CASLTSGRTDTQYF
>NA|TRBJ1-1|TRBV7-6|NA
TGTGCCAGCAGCCCCGCGCGGGGGAGGCACACTGAAGCTTTCTTT
CASSPARGRHTEAFF
>TRBD1|TRBJ1-2|TRBV20-1|many
TGCAGTGCTACCCCGACAGGGAACTATGGCTACACCTTC
CSATPTGNYGYTF
>TRBD2|TRBJ2-5|TRBV20-1|NA
TGCAGTGCTCTAGGACTAGCGGGAGTTCGAGAGACCCAGTACTTC
CSALGLAGVRETQYF
>NA|TRBJ1-1|TRBV7-2|few
TGTGCCAGCAGCTTCCACAGGAGCCCTGAAGCTTTCTTT
CASSFHRSPEAFF
>NA|TRBJ2-3|TRBV27|NA
TGTGCCAGCAGTTGGGGACACAGGGCTACTAGCACAGATACGCAGTATTTT
CASSWGHRATSTDTQYF